This passage covers 8 T cell receptor beta chains from one sample sequenced in a study of blood T cell repertoires in COVID-19. Profiling relied on immunoSEQ multiplex PCR, and the TCRdb table lists in-frame clones only, not all of them. In the table there are 200,000 to 250,000 clones, more than 75% of which are singletons. Sequencing was carried out using peripheral blood. Source of these receptors: a man in his 60s who had recovered from COVID-19.

The J gene is TRBJ2-1, the V gene TRBV10-3, with D perhaps TRBD2 (6 bases). The V end was cut by 9 bases, the J end by 6 bases, with 18 bases between. CDR3 length equals 14 residues. Germline V gives CDR1 ENHRY, CDR2 SYGVKD. This CDR3 reads CAIGTPPESNEQFF. The CDR3 DNA sequence: TGTGCCATTGGGACTCCCCCCGAAAGCAATGAGCAGTTCTTC.

The V call is TRBV3-1 (or the pseudogene TRBV3-2), the J call TRBJ1-5, with D perhaps TRBD1 (5 bases). The CDR3 has 13 residues. V was clipped by 0 bases and J by 6 bases, with 6 bases between them. Germline lookup yields CDR1 LGHDT and CDR2 YNNKEL (reference sequence). CDR3 in amino acids: CASSQDRGQPQHF. CDR3 bases: TGTGCCAGCAGCCAAGATAGGGGTCAGCCCCAGCATTTT.

The chain employs TRBV5-6 and TRBJ1-2; D is possibly TRBD1 (6 bases). The CDR3 spans 14 residues. Trimming took off 3 bases at V and 4 bases at J, with 13 bases between the two ends. Germline CDR1 reads SGHDT; CDR2 reads YYEEEE. For the CDR3, the DNA is TGTGCCAGCAGCTCCGGGGGGGCAACCTATGGCTACACCTTC. Translation gives CASSSGGATYGYTF.

The chain is built from TRBV19 and TRBJ1-5; D is undetermined. The CDR3 contains 13 residues. Germline values: CDR1 LNHDA, CDR2 SQIVND (reference sequence). Between the trimmed V and J ends, which lost 1 base and 8 bases, there was a span of 9 bases. The CDR3 loop is CASSIARGEPQHF. The CDR3 nucleotides are TGTGCCAGTAGTATAGCCCGCGGAGAGCCCCAGCATTTT.

The rearrangement joins TRBV3-1 (or the pseudogene TRBV3-2) to TRBJ1-1; possibly TRBD1 for D (5 bases). CDR1 is LGHDT and CDR2 is YNNKEL in the germline V gene (reference sequence). This CDR3 is built from 13 residues. Deletions cut 0 bases from V and 4 bases from J, with 6 bases between. Here the CDR3 DNA reads TGTGCCAGCAGCCAAGAACAGGTCACTGAAGCTTTCTTT. It translates to CASSQEQVTEAFF.

The table lists this clone with a count of one. The genes are TRBV10-3 and TRBJ1-2; 7 nucleotides match TRBD1. The length of the CDR3 is 13 residues. After removal of 2 bases from V and 8 bases from J, the junction contained 5 bases not matched to a gene. Germline loops: CDR1 ENHRY, CDR2 SYGVKD. CDR3 region: CAISETGVSGYTF. The CDR3 DNA reads TGTGCCATCAGTGAGACAGGGGTGTCGGGCTACACCTTC.

The chain carries TRBV5-1 and TRBJ2-2, with a weak D call TRBD2 (6 bases). This CDR3 region has 16 residues. Germline CDR1 is SGHRS and CDR2 is YFSETQ. Deletions cut 3 bases from V and 6 bases from J, with 18 bases between. CDR3 loop: CASSSLGAGLAGELFF. The CDR3 coding sequence is TGCGCCAGCAGCTCCCTCGGGGCGGGATTGGCCGGGGAGCTGTTTTTT.

This clone was seen a handful of times. The V and J genes are TRBV20-1 and TRBJ2-3; TRBD2 matches 10 bases. This CDR3 contains 18 residues. V gave up 3 bases and J gave up 2 bases; unmatched junction bases: 14. CDR1 DFQATT and CDR2 SNEGSKA come from the germline V gene (reference sequence). The CDR3 region has the DNA TGCAGTGCTAGTAGGCCTAGCGGGAGTTCTCTTTACACAGATACGCAGTATTTT. Encoded protein: CSASRPSGSSLYTDTQYF.